A single sample gave rise to the 26 T cell receptor beta chains below, sequenced in a study of T cells in Graves' hyperthyroidism and ophthalmopathy. Amplified regions were TCR beta CDR3 sequences from RNA transcripts. HTBI primers were the set used in a first-round RT-PCR of the TCR CDR3. TCRdb reprocessed the multiplex PCR reads with MiXCR, giving one entry per CDR3 protein. The sample holds about 590,000 distinct CDR3 sequences; around 14% are singletons and the top ten take approximately 7%. Sample: blood. These receptors were obtained from a woman under 40 with Graves' hyperthyroidism.

This clonotype was seen a few times. V and J are TRBV28 and TRBJ2-3; 15 nucleotides align to TRBD2. The CDR3 contains 19 residues. V lost 6 bases, J lost 0 bases, and 10 bases stayed unmatched. The V gene's germline CDR1 is MDHEN and CDR2 SYDVKM. The CDR3 sequence: CASSWPGLAGGPSTDTQYF. CDR3 nucleotide sequence: TGTGCCAGCAGCTGGCCGGGACTAGCGGGAGGTCCTAGCACAGATACGCAGTATTTT.

This chain links TRBV27 with TRBJ2-1, with 8 bases lining up with TRBD2. This CDR3 is built from 14 residues. The V segment lost 3 bases and the J segment 11 bases; nucleotides outside the gene matches: 9. Germline CDR1 reads MNHEY; CDR2 reads SMNVEV (reference sequence). The CDR3 DNA reads as TGTGCCAGCAGTTTGAAGCGGGAGCTGTCCCAGCAGTTCTTC. This codes for CASSLKRELSQQFF.

This clonotype was observed a handful of times. The chain recombines TRBV30 with TRBJ2-3, with D possibly TRBD2 on 6 matching bases. V shed 8 bases and J shed 7 bases, with 22 bases lying between them. The CDR3 spans 14 residues. Germline loops: CDR1 GTSNPN, CDR2 SVGIG (reference sequence). CDR3 coding DNA: TGTGCCAGTAGTATAGGGGCGGCGGGGAATACGCAGTATTTT. This sequence encodes CASSIGAAGNTQYF.

This clonotype occurred many times. The chain employs TRBV5-1 and TRBJ2-1; maybe TRBD2 (6 bases). This CDR3 is 16 amino acids long. The V end lost 1 base, the J end lost 2 bases, and 13 bases lay between the germline ends. The germline CDR1 and CDR2 sequences are SGHRS and YFSETQ. The CDR3 sequence: CASSLRGAGTYNEQFF. As DNA, the CDR3 is TGCGCCAGCAGCTTGAGAGGGGCGGGAACCTACAATGAGCAGTTCTTC.

V gene TRBV7-9 combines with J gene TRBJ1-4, with a possible D match to TRBD1 (6 bases). Per germline, CDR1 SEHNR and CDR2 FQNEAQ (reference sequence). The CDR3 totals 15 residues. Trimming took off 5 bases at V and 7 bases at J, with 17 bases between the two ends. The CDR3 protein is CASSAYRDAGEKLFF. The CDR3 DNA is TGTGCCAGCAGCGCATACAGGGACGCAGGTGAAAAACTGTTTTTT. Looking up the rest from reference TRBV7-9 and TRBJ1-4 gives the full variable domain: DTGVSQNPRHKITKRGQNVTFRCDPISEHNRLYWYRQTLGQGPEFLTYFQNEAQLEKSRLLSDRFSAERPKGSFSTLEIQRTEQGDSAMYLCASSAYRDAGEKLFFGSGTQLSVL.

This clonotype was counted only a few times. This rearrangement joins TRBV6-5 to TRBJ2-1; 10 nucleotides agree with TRBD2. Germline V CDR1 and CDR2: MNHEY, SVGAGI. The CDR3 runs 13 residues. V dropped 2 bases and J dropped 12; count of bases not matched to a gene: 4. CDR3 sequence reads: CASSYESGRGQFF. As DNA, the CDR3 is TGTGCCAGCAGTTACGAGAGCGGGAGGGGGCAGTTCTTC.

V and J are TRBV20-1 and TRBJ2-3; 13 nucleotides align to TRBD2. Germline V gene sequence: CDR1 DFQATT, CDR2 SNEGSKA (reference sequence). V dropped 5 bases and J dropped 0; count of bases not matched to a gene: 11. The CDR3 runs to 18 residues. The CDR3 is CSAQAPTSGRYSTDTQYF. The CDR3 coding sequence is TGCAGTGCTCAGGCTCCGACTAGCGGGAGGTATAGCACAGATACGCAGTATTTT.

Concerning this clonotype: This sequence may be a read error, since a much larger clone differs from it by one base. The conserved phenylalanine or tryptophan is not found at the CDR3 terminus, so this likely reflects a read error. The chain is built from TRBV5-5 and TRBJ2-1; 10 bases are a match to TRBD2. With V trimmed by 1 base and J by 0 bases, 1 base remained unmatched. There are 16 residues in the CDR3. Per the germline V gene, CDR1 is SGHKS and CDR2 is YYEKEE (reference sequence). This CDR3 reads CASSLTSGNSYNEQFS. Here the CDR3 DNA reads TGTGCCAGCAGCTTGACTAGCGGGAACTCCTACAATGAGCAGTTCTCC.

The sample holds many counts of this clonotype. The V gene is TRBV7-6, the J gene TRBJ2-3; D remains unclear. CDR1 is SGHVS and CDR2 is FNYEAQ in the germline V gene. Trimming removed 0 bases from V and 4 bases from J, with 5 bases in between. This CDR3 region has 13 residues. CDR3 sequence (DNA): TGTGCCAGCAGCTTAGCGACTCCAGATACGCAGTATTTT. It yields the protein CASSLATPDTQYF.

This clonotype was seen a handful of times. The J gene is TRBJ2-7, the V gene TRBV18; D perhaps matches TRBD1 (5 bases). Germline lookup yields CDR1 KGHSH and CDR2 LQKENI. This CDR3 is built from 14 residues. Trimming took off 1 base at V and 6 bases at J, with 13 bases between the two ends. The CDR3 here is CASSPHGRVSEQYF. CDR3 bases: TGTGCCAGCTCACCACACGGCAGGGTTTCCGAGCAGTACTTC.

J is TRBJ2-7 and V is TRBV30; 12 bases map to TRBD2. The V gene end was trimmed by 3 bases and the J gene end by 5 bases; junction bases not matched to a gene: 5. Germline loops: CDR1 GTSNPN, CDR2 SVGIG (reference sequence). The CDR3 contains 14 residues. The chain's CDR3 is CAWSTTSGRDEQYF. The CDR3 region has the DNA TGTGCCTGGAGCACGACTAGCGGGAGAGACGAGCAGTACTTC.

This sequence joins TRBV7-2 and TRBJ2-7; the D gene is possibly TRBD2 (5 bases). Germline CDR1 and CDR2: SGHTA and FQGNSA. Trimming cost V 5 bases and J 6 bases, with 17 bases left between them. The CDR3 covers 14 residues. CDR3 in DNA: TGTGCCAGCAGCGCCGGGGAGCGATTCTCCGAGCAGTACTTC. This translates into CASSAGERFSEQYF.

V is TRBV2 and J is TRBJ1-4; D not resolved. CDR1 is SNHLY, CDR2 FYNNEI, per germline. This CDR3 has 14 residues. V was pared by 6 bases and J by 8 bases, with 16 bases between. The DNA for the CDR3 is TGTGCCAGCAGCCGGGAGGCTGTAGGGGAAAAACTGTTTTTT. Protein product: CASSREAVGEKLFF. Together with reference TRBV2 and TRBJ1-4, the CDR3 gives the full variable domain: EPEVTQTPSHQVTQMGQEVILRCVPISNHLYFYWYRQILGQKVEFLVSFYNNEISEKSEIFDDQFSVERPDGSNFTLKIRSTKLEDSAMYFCASSREAVGEKLFFGSGTQLSVL.

There are many counts of this clonotype. The chain links TRBV28 to TRBJ1-5; no definite D call. The CDR3 length is 18 residues. Germline-derived CDR1 and CDR2 are MDHEN and SYDVKM. Trimming stripped 6 bases from V and 0 bases from J, with 21 bases between. The CDR3 reads CASRLSQETIDSNQPQHF. The CDR3 region has the DNA TGTGCCAGCAGGCTCTCCCAGGAAACCATAGATAGCAATCAGCCCCAGCATTTT.

This clonotype was detected many times. This chain uses TRBV24-1 with TRBJ2-3, with 13 bases fitting TRBD2. With V trimmed by 4 bases and J by 4 bases, 7 bases remained unmatched. The length of the CDR3 is 17 residues. Looked up from germline, CDR1 is KGHDR and CDR2 is SFDVKD. This chain's CDR3 is CATSEWTSGSGPDTQYF. The CDR3, as DNA: TGTGCCACCAGTGAATGGACTAGCGGGAGTGGCCCAGATACGCAGTATTTT.

The V gene is TRBV7-9, the J gene TRBJ2-7; TRBD2 matches at 7 bases. The length of the CDR3 is 14 residues. Germline CDR1 reads SEHNR; CDR2 reads FQNEAQ (reference sequence). The V segment lost 4 bases and the J segment 4 bases; nucleotides outside the gene matches: 7. This CDR3 reads CASSSGLDSYEQYF. The CDR3 DNA reads as TGTGCCAGCAGCTCTGGACTAGATTCTTACGAGCAGTACTTC.

This clonotype was detected ten times or more. The V and J genes are TRBV11-1 and TRBJ1-1, with D possibly TRBD1 on 5 matching bases. The V end was cut by 2 bases, the J end by 5 bases, with 12 bases between. The CDR3 has 14 amino acids. Looked up from germline, CDR1 is SGHAT and CDR2 is FQDESV (reference sequence). CDR3 sequence (DNA): TGTGCCAGCAGCTTACAGGGAGGTTCGACTGAAGCTTTCTTT. Its protein is CASSLQGGSTEAFF.

This clonotype was picked up many times. V is TRBV3-1 and J is TRBJ2-7; D remains ambiguous. In germline, CDR1 is LGHDT, CDR2 YNNKEL (reference sequence). This CDR3 comprises 15 residues. V lost 1 base and J lost 3, with 13 bases in between. The CDR3 sequence is CASSQADHPLYEQYF. In DNA, the CDR3 is TGTGCCAGCAGCCAAGCGGACCACCCCCTCTACGAGCAGTACTTC.

This clonotype was observed a handful of times. The chain carries TRBV6-1 and TRBJ1-2, with 10 bases identical to TRBD1. The CDR3 covers 13 residues. Trimming at V came to 6 bases and at J to 8 bases, leaving 6 bases not matched to a gene. The germline gives CDR1 MNHNS, CDR2 SASEGT. CDR3 protein: CASSLDRGQGYTF. As DNA, the CDR3 is TGTGCCAGCAGCCTTGACAGGGGGCAGGGCTACACCTTC.

The table lists this clonotype with many counts. This chain connects TRBV5-1 to TRBJ2-7, with D unresolved. This CDR3 is 14 amino acids long. V was shortened by 0 bases and J by 6 bases, with 13 bases between the two germline ends. Looked up from germline, CDR1 is SGHRS and CDR2 is YFSETQ. CDR3 DNA: TGCGCCAGCAGCTTGGGAGTGGATCTCGGCGAGCAGTACTTC. This translates into CASSLGVDLGEQYF.

This clonotype was found many times. This sequence joins TRBV10-3 and TRBJ2-1; TRBD2 aligns across 14 bases. The germline CDR1 and CDR2 sequences are ENHRY and SYGVKD. V lost 4 bases to trimming and J lost 9 bases; unmatched junction nucleotides: 5. The CDR3 is 15 amino acids. CDR3: CAISGAGLAGVEQFF. The CDR3 nucleotides are TGTGCCATCAGTGGCGCGGGACTAGCGGGAGTTGAGCAGTTCTTC.

This clonotype has a count of ten or more. The rearrangement uses TRBV20-1 and TRBJ2-1, with 8 bases lining up with TRBD2. The germline V gene encodes CDR1 DFQATT and CDR2 SNEGSKA (reference sequence). The V and J ends lost 7 bases and 9 bases, in that order; junction bases with no gene match: 11. CDR3 length: 13 residues. The CDR3 sequence: CSGTGGRTREQFF. The CDR3 nucleotides are TGCAGTGGAACGGGGGGGAGGACGCGTGAGCAGTTCTTC.

The chain couples TRBV3-1 to TRBJ2-7; 10 bases fit TRBD2. The CDR3 is 13 amino acids. J gave up 6 bases and V 4 bases, and 3 bases lay outside the gene matches. Germline lookup yields CDR1 LGHDT and CDR2 YNNKEL (reference sequence). The CDR3: CASSPTSGFEQYF. The CDR3 DNA follows: TGTGCCAGCAGCCCGACTAGCGGGTTCGAGCAGTACTTC.

The sample holds a few counts of this clonotype. The V gene is TRBV6-1, the J gene TRBJ1-5, with D unresolved. Germline CDR1 and CDR2: MNHNS and SASEGT. This CDR3 region has 14 residues. Between the trimmed V and J ends, which lost 8 bases and 0 bases, there was a span of 11 bases. The CDR3 nucleotides read TGTGCCAGCCGGCCGGCTCATAGCAATCAGCCCCAGCATTTT. Its protein is CASRPAHSNQPQHF.

This clonotype was recorded many times. The chain recombines TRBV10-3 with TRBJ2-7; D may match TRBD1 or TRBD2 (5 bases each). V lost 4 bases, J lost 2 bases, and 12 bases lay in between. Germline CDR1 ENHRY, CDR2 SYGVKD. The CDR3 has 14 amino acids. DNA for the CDR3: TGTGCCATCAGTGTTCGGGACGAAACCTACGAGCAGTACTTC. The encoded protein is CAISVRDETYEQYF.

This clonotype showed up just a few times. The CDR3 sequence is CSVNKNTEAFF. Here the CDR3 DNA reads TGCAGCGTTAACAAGAACACTGAAGCTTTCTTT. The V and J genes are TRBV29-1 and TRBJ1-1; D is unresolved. V lost 5 bases to trimming and J lost 1 base, with 5 bases between them. Germline CDR1 SQVTM, CDR2 ANQGSEA. The CDR3 contains 11 residues. The full variable domain, rest sourced from reference TRBV29-1 and TRBJ1-1, is SAVISQKPSRDICQRGTSLTIQCQVDSQVTMMFWYRQQPGQSLTLIATANQGSEATYESGFVIDKFPISRPNLTFSTLTVSNMSPEDSSIYLCSVNKNTEAFFGQGTRLTVV.